The clone carrying this T cell receptor (beta chain) has a handful of counts. Its antigen is currently unknown. The junction had 8 bases not matched to a gene; V was cut back by 7 bases and J by 1 base. The CDR3 has 16 residues. Germline lookup yields CDR1 MNHEY and CDR2 SMNVEV (reference sequence). This sample was included in a study of T cells after yellow fever vaccination. TCRdb fed the 5' RACE reads into MiXCR, producing one record per CDR3 protein. The repertoire has about 50,000 distinct CDR3 sequences, approximately 6.5% of them found once; the top ten carry approximately 41%. Study-wide results and limits: Compared with primary, the secondary response was weaker and peaked at day 5, not 15.

This sample comprised CD8+ T cells sorted from PBMCs, obtained on the day of the first yellow fever vaccination. The chain joins TRBV27 to TRBJ2-3; 10 positions agree with TRBD1. The sequence was collected from a man aged 18 to 35 who received the YFV17D yellow fever vaccine. CDR3 in DNA: TGTGCCAGCACACCAACGGGGACAGGGGGCACAGATACGCAGTATTTT. It encodes CASTPTGTGGTDTQYF.